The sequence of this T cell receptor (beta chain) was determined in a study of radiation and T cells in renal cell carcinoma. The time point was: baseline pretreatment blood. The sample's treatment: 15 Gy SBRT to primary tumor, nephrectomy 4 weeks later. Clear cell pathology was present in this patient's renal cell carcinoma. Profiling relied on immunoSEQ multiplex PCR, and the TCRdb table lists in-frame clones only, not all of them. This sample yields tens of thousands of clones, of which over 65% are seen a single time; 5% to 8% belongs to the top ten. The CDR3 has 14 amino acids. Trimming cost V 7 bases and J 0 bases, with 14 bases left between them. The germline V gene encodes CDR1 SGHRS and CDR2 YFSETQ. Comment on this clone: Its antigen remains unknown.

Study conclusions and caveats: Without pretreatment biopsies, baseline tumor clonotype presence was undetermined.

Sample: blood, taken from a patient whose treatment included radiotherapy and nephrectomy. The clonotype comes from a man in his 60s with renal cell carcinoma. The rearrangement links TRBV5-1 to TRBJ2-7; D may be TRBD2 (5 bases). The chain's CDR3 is CASHGGRSSYEQYF. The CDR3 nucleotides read TGCGCCAGCCACGGAGGCCGGAGCTCCTACGAGCAGTACTTC.